These 22 T cell receptor beta chains were all obtained from the same sample, sequenced in a study of CD8+ T cells in alopecia areata. It was cDNA, reverse transcribed from extracted RNA, that served as the sequencing template. Measured with immunoSEQ multiplex PCR; TCRdb has only the in-frame clones, and not every one. The sample carries around 100,000 clones, around 50% recorded once. The sequencing sample was made of CD4+ T cells sorted from blood. The receptors derive from a human donor in good health.

The CDR3: CSVANRAGTDTQYF. The CDR3 DNA sequence: TGCAGCGTAGCCAACAGGGCTGGCACAGATACGCAGTATTTT. The rearrangement joins TRBV29-1 to TRBJ2-3; D may be TRBD1 (6 bases). CDR3 length: 14 residues. V gave up 6 bases and J gave up 1 base, with 14 bases separating them. Germline V gene sequence: CDR1 SQVTM, CDR2 ANQGSEA.

The CDR3 DNA follows: TGCGCCAGCAGCTTGGCCACACAGGTCGCGAACACCGGGGAGCTGTTTTTT. Its translation: CASSLATQVANTGELFF. The rearrangement joins TRBV5-1 to TRBJ2-2, with a weak D call TRBD1 (5 bases). CDR3 length: 17 residues. CDR1 SGHRS and CDR2 YFSETQ come from the germline V gene. V was cut by 0 bases and J by 0 bases, with 12 bases left in between.

The chain recombines TRBV2 with TRBJ2-5; D is perhaps TRBD1 (5 bases). CDR3 length: 11 residues. Trimming pared 9 bases from V and 9 bases from J, leaving 14 bases between. Germline V gene sequence: CDR1 SNHLY, CDR2 FYNNEI. CDR3 in amino acids: CASTTLQAQYF. The CDR3 DNA is TGTGCCAGTACTACTCTACAGGCCCAGTACTTC.

The chain uses TRBV27 and TRBJ1-4; D remains ambiguous. This CDR3 is built from 14 residues. Trimming left V 3 bases short and J 2 bases short, with 7 bases between. The germline CDR1 and CDR2 sequences are MNHEY and SMNVEV (reference sequence). For the CDR3, the DNA is TGTGCCAGCAGTTTCCACGGGACTAATGAAAAACTGTTTTTT. Protein sequence: CASSFHGTNEKLFF.

CDR3 DNA: TGCAGCGTTGTTGAGGACAAACATAATGAAAAACTGTTTTTT. This translates into CSVVEDKHNEKLFF. This chain links TRBV29-1 with TRBJ1-4; possibly TRBD1 for D (5 bases). Germline CDR1 reads SQVTM; CDR2 reads ANQGSEA. Deletions cut 4 bases from V and 4 bases from J, with 13 bases between. The length of the CDR3 is 14 residues.

The chain links TRBV5-4 to TRBJ1-1; TRBD1 matches 11 bases. The trim removed 4 bases at V and 5 bases at J, leaving 13 bases unmatched. The CDR3 is made up of 17 amino acids. Looked up from germline, CDR1 is SGHNT and CDR2 is YYREEE (reference sequence). CDR3 amino acids: CASSHILTGTGGTEAFF. For the CDR3, the DNA is TGTGCCAGCAGCCATATCCTTACCGGGACAGGGGGAACTGAAGCTTTCTTT.

This clone has only a few counts. V usage is TRBV5-1 and J usage is TRBJ2-3; D gene ambiguous. The CDR3 spans 13 residues. The germline V gene encodes CDR1 SGHRS and CDR2 YFSETQ. Trimming stripped 0 bases from V and 9 bases from J, with 11 bases between. CDR3 nucleotide sequence: TGCGCCAGCAGCTTGGCCCTCGAAGGCACGCAGTATTTT. Residues: CASSLALEGTQYF.

This clone showed up just once. J is TRBJ1-2 and V is TRBV29-1; D is uncertain. V lost 5 bases, J lost 2 bases, and 9 bases lay in between. Germline assignment: CDR1 SQVTM and CDR2 ANQGSEA. This CDR3 has 12 residues. The CDR3 sequence: CSVYDLNYGYTF. The CDR3 bases are TGCAGCGTTTACGACTTGAACTATGGCTACACCTTC.

The chain links TRBV6-5 to TRBJ2-6; D uncertain. Germline V gene sequence: CDR1 MNHEY, CDR2 SVGAGI. The CDR3 is made up of 15 amino acids. Deletions cut 2 bases from V and 1 base from J, with 6 bases between. The CDR3 bases are TGTGCCAGCAGTTACGATGGGTCTGGGGCCAACGTCCTGACTTTC. Translating it yields CASSYDGSGANVLTF.

The chain links TRBV19 to TRBJ2-2; TRBD2 agrees at 12 bases. This CDR3 is built from 16 residues. Germline CDR1 and CDR2: LNHDA and SQIVND (reference sequence). The V and J ends lost 5 bases and 3 bases, in that order; junction bases with no gene match: 4. In DNA form, the CDR3 reads TGTGCCAGTAGTTCTCTAGCGGGGGGGTACACCGGGGAGCTGTTTTTT. Its protein is CASSSLAGGYTGELFF.

The V call is TRBV5-1, the J call TRBJ1-2; 8 bases map to TRBD1. There are 16 residues in the CDR3. Per germline, CDR1 SGHRS and CDR2 YFSETQ. J was trimmed by 2 bases and V by 0 bases; bases with no gene match: 6. CDR3 sequence: CASSLGDRRLNYGYTF. The CDR3, as DNA: TGCGCCAGCAGCTTGGGGGACAGGCGCTTGAACTATGGCTACACCTTC.

The chain links TRBV5-1 to TRBJ2-3, with D possibly matching TRBD1 (5 bases). Germline loops: CDR1 SGHRS, CDR2 YFSETQ. CDR3 length: 14 residues. Trimming took 5 bases from V and 3 from J, leaving 13 bases between them. CDR3 DNA sequence: TGCGCCAGCAGGTTCCAGGGCATTACAGATACGCAGTATTTT. Protein sequence: CASRFQGITDTQYF.

V and J are TRBV7-2 and TRBJ2-5; D is unclear. Deletions cut 2 bases from V and 2 bases from J, with 6 bases between. The CDR3 loop spans 13 amino acids. Germline CDR1 reads SGHTA; CDR2 reads FQGNSA. The CDR3 DNA reads TGTGCCAGCAGCTTAAGCACGCAAGAGACCCAGTACTTC. Translation gives CASSLSTQETQYF.

The rearrangement uses TRBV10-3 and TRBJ2-7; TRBD2 matches at 10 bases. The CDR3 is 15 amino acids. Trimming cost V 4 bases and J 5 bases; bases outside gene matches: 8. The V gene's germline CDR1 is ENHRY and CDR2 SYGVKD. CDR3 residues: CAISGVLAGIDEQYF. The CDR3 DNA sequence: TGTGCCATCAGTGGGGTACTAGCGGGGATCGACGAGCAGTACTTC.

The rearrangement joins TRBV6-5 to TRBJ2-2; D might be TRBD2 (6 bases). In germline, CDR1 is MNHEY, CDR2 SVGAGI. There are 14 residues in the CDR3. V shed 5 bases and J shed 1 base, with 8 bases lying between them. The CDR3 region has the DNA TGTGCCAGCAGTGCGGGGAGGAACACCGGGGAGCTGTTTTTT. Protein sequence: CASSAGRNTGELFF.

This chain links TRBV4-2 with TRBJ1-4; TRBD1 is a possible D gene (6 bases). Germline lookup yields CDR1 LGHNA and CDR2 YNFKEQ. Trimming pared 3 bases from V and 8 bases from J, leaving 7 bases between. This CDR3 is 12 amino acids long. The CDR3 region has the DNA TGTGCCAGCAGCCAGGACAGAGAAAAACTGTTTTTT. Translating gives CASSQDREKLFF.

The CDR3 loop is CSAEEAYGYTF. Here the CDR3 DNA reads TGCAGTGCTGAGGAGGCCTATGGCTACACCTTC. The J gene is TRBJ1-2, the V gene TRBV20-1; no reliable D call. Germline loops: CDR1 DFQATT, CDR2 SNEGSKA (reference sequence). Trimming took off 5 bases at V and 4 bases at J, with 8 bases between the two ends. There are 11 residues in the CDR3.

This clone was detected a few times. The J gene is TRBJ1-2, the V gene TRBV27, with TRBD1 as a possible D gene (6 bases). V dropped 6 bases and J dropped 5 bases, with 13 bases sitting between them. CDR1 is MNHEY and CDR2 is SMNVEV in the germline V gene (reference sequence). The CDR3 runs 13 residues. The CDR3 bases are TGTGCCAGCAGCCGCCGGACAGATTATGGCTACACCTTC. This gives the protein CASSRRTDYGYTF.

The V and J genes are TRBV14 and TRBJ2-5; D is unresolved. CDR1 and CDR2 (germline): SGHDN, FVKESK. This CDR3 region has 16 residues. The ends were cut back, 1 base at V and 4 bases at J, with 16 bases in the middle. The CDR3 here is CASSQGVTAVGETQYF. CDR3 sequence (DNA): TGTGCCAGCAGCCAAGGAGTCACAGCCGTTGGAGAGACCCAGTACTTC.

Comment on this clone: Compared with germline, one end of the junction differs, possibly owing to a read error. V usage is TRBV7-7 and J usage is TRBJ2-5; the match to TRBD2 covers 13 bases. CDR3 length: 16 residues. Germline CDR1 is SSHAT and CDR2 is FNYEAQ (reference sequence). CDR3: CASSTGLAGSQETQYF. The CDR3 DNA sequence: TGTGCTAGCAGCACGGGACTAGCGGGATCCCAAGAGACCCAGTACTTC.

This sequence joins TRBV29-1 and TRBJ2-1; weak D call: TRBD2 (6 bases). CDR1 is SQVTM, CDR2 ANQGSEA, per germline. This CDR3 contains 13 residues. V dropped 4 bases and J dropped 10 bases, with 17 bases sitting between them. For the CDR3, the DNA is TGCAGCGTTGGATGGACTATAGTGGGGGAGCAGTTCTTC. Protein sequence: CSVGWTIVGEQFF.

The chain has TRBV29-1 and TRBJ2-1; a weak D match, TRBD2 (7 bases). V was pared by 3 bases and J by 2 bases, with 14 bases between. Germline-derived CDR1 and CDR2 are SQVTM and ANQGSEA. The CDR3 covers 15 residues. The CDR3, as DNA: TGCAGCGTTGATTCGACGGGGGGCACCTACAATGAGCAGTTCTTC. It codes for CSVDSTGGTYNEQFF.